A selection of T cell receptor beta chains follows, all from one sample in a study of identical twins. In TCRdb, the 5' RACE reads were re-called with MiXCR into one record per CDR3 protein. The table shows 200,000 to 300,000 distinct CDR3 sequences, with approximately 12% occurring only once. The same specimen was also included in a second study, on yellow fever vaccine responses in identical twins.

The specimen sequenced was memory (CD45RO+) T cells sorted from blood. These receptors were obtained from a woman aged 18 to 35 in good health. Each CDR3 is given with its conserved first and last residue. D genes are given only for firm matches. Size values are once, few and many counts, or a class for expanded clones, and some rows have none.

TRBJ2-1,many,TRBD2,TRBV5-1,CASAGLAGVGEQFF,TGCGCCAGCGCAGGACTAGCGGGAGTTGGTGAGCAGTTCTTC
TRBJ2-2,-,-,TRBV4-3,CASSQDGTNTGVLFF,TGCGCCAGCAGCCAAGACGGGACAAACACCGGGGTTCTGTTTTTT
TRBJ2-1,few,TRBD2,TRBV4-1,CASSREIAGGLDNEQFF,TGCGCCAGCAGCCGAGAAATAGCGGGGGGTCTTGACAATGAGCAGTTCTTC
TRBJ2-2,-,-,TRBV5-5,CASSLFSLDTGELFF,TGTGCCAGCAGCTTGTTCTCGCTGGACACCGGGGAGCTGTTTTTT
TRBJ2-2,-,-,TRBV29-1,CSVVGGTGELFF,TGCAGCGTTGTGGGGGGCACCGGGGAGCTGTTTTTT
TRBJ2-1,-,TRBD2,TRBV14,CASSQSVSGRVYEQFF,TGTGCCAGCAGCCAATCTGTTAGCGGGAGGGTTTATGAGCAGTTCTTC
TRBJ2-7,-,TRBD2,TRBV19,CASTPGTSGAYEQYF,TGTGCCAGTACCCCGGGGACTAGCGGAGCGTACGAGCAGTACTTC
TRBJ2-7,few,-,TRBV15,CATSRGMTGYEQYF,TGTGCCACCAGCAGAGGTATGACTGGCTACGAGCAGTACTTC
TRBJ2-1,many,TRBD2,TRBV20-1,CSAYKLAGLNEQFF,TGCAGTGCTTACAAACTAGCGGGACTCAATGAGCAGTTCTTC
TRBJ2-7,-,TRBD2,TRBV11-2,CASSFREASYEQYF,TGTGCCAGCAGCTTCCGGGAGGCTTCCTACGAGCAGTACTTC
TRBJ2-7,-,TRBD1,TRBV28,CASSLWATGSSYEQYF,TGTGCCAGCAGTTTATGGGCGACAGGGAGCTCCTACGAGCAGTACTTC
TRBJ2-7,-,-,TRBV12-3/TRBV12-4,CASSFLLEGREGYEQYF,TGTGCCAGCAGTTTTCTGCTAGAGGGCCGAGAGGGGTACGAGCAGTACTTC
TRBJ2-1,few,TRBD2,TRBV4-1,CASSQPGLADEQFF,TGCGCCAGCAGCCAGCCGGGACTAGCGGACGAGCAGTTCTTC
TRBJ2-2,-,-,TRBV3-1,CASSRRKAGELFF,TGTGCCAGCAGCCGGAGGAAGGCCGGGGAGCTGTTTTTT
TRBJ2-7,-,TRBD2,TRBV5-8,CASSNRLAGIYF,TGTGCCAGCAGTAACAGACTAGCGGGAATTTACTTC
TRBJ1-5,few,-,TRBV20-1,CSARDRRSGANQPQHF,TGCAGTGCTAGAGATCGTCGTTCAGGGGCCAATCAGCCCCAGCATTTT
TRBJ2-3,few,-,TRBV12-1,CASSSPRRTDTQYF,TGTGCCAGCAGCTCTCCCCGGCGCACAGATACGCAGTATTTT
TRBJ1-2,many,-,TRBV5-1,CASSQDGTNYGYTF,TGCGCCAGCAGCCAAGACGGAACTAACTATGGCTACACCTTC
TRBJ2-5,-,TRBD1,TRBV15,CATRRMDRVVETQYF,TGTGCCACCAGGAGAATGGACAGGGTAGTTGAGACCCAGTACTTC
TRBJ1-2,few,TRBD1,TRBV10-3,CAIGSGTGYGYTF,TGTGCCATCGGGTCCGGGACAGGGTATGGCTACACCTTC
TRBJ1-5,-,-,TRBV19,CASSIASNQPQHF,TGTGCCAGTAGTATAGCGAGCAATCAGCCCCAGCATTTT
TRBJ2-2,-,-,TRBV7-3,CASSQTGTPNTGELFF,TGTGCCAGCAGCCAGACAGGGACTCCCAACACCGGGGAGCTGTTTTTT
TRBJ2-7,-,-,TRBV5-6,CASGGRKYEQYF,TGTGCCAGCGGCGGCAGAAAATACGAGCAGTACTTC
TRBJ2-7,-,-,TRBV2,CASSEVEGGEQYF,TGTGCCAGCAGTGAAGTGGAGGGTGGGGAGCAGTACTTC
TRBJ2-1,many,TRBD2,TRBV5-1,CASSLGSGRKNEQFF,TGCGCCAGCAGCTTAGGTAGCGGGAGAAAAAATGAGCAGTTCTTC